Only a few counts were recorded for the clone carrying this T cell receptor (beta chain). What it binds is unknown. The data belong to a study of T-cell memory formation after mild COVID-19. Constant-segment-primed 5'RACE gave TCR alpha and TCR beta cDNA libraries with sample barcodes and UMIs. Using its own MiXCR run on the 5' RACE reads, TCRdb lists one record per CDR3 protein. The sample records roughly 99,000 distinct CDR3 sequences, roughly an eighth being singletons. Findings and caveats of the study: In second-wave clones peaking day 37, SARS-CoV-2 specificity remained unconfirmed. Certain responding clones were present in pre-infection memory, suggesting participation of cross-reactive memory.

V was clipped by 6 bases and J by 7 bases, with 18 bases between them. There are 14 residues in the CDR3. The germline V gene encodes CDR1 SNHLY and CDR2 FYNNEI. The sequencing sample was made of PBMCs or a T cell subset sorted from them (not recorded which). The chain carries TRBV2 and TRBJ1-1; D unclear. The sequence came from a man aged 18 to 35 who had mild COVID-19 (a few samples of this study predate the infection). Cell type and time point are not known. CDR3 sequence: CASSTIPGRNEAFF. CDR3 DNA sequence: TGTGCCAGCAGCACTATACCGGGGAGGAATGAAGCTTTCTTT.